The present T cell receptor (beta chain) was sequenced within a study of T cell responses to AZD1222 COVID-19 vaccine. Germline values: CDR1 SNHLY, CDR2 FYNNEI. Trimming took off 2 bases at V and 8 bases at J, with 19 bases between the two ends. The CDR3 has 16 residues. Generated by immunoSEQ multiplex PCR, the TCRdb table keeps only in-frame clones and is missing some. The data contain 95,000 to 150,000 clones, approximately 90% of them singletons. The chain is built from TRBV2 and TRBJ2-1; unclear D gene. This TCR derives from an adult in good health. This specimen was peripheral blood, taken on day 0 of AZD1222 vaccination. DNA of the CDR3: TGTGCCAGCAGTGAACCGGTGGTGACCACTAAGGATGAGCAGTTCTTC. Its translation is CASSEPVVTTKDEQFF.